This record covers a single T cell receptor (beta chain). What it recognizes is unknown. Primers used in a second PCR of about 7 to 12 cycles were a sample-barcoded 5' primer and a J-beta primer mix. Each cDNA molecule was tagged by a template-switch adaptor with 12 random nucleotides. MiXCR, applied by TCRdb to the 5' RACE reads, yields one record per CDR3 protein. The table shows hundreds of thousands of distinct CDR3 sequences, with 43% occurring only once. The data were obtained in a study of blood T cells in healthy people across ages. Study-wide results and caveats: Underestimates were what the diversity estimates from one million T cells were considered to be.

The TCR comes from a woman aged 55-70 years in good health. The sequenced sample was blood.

Here the CDR3 DNA reads TGTGCCAGCTCACCACCTTCCAGTTTCGACGAGCAGTACTTC. As protein: CASSPPSSFDEQYF. The chain has TRBV18 and TRBJ2-7; D unclear. This CDR3 has 14 residues. Between the trimmed V and J ends, which lost 0 bases and 5 bases, there was a span of 11 bases. Per germline, CDR1 KGHSH and CDR2 LQKENI.